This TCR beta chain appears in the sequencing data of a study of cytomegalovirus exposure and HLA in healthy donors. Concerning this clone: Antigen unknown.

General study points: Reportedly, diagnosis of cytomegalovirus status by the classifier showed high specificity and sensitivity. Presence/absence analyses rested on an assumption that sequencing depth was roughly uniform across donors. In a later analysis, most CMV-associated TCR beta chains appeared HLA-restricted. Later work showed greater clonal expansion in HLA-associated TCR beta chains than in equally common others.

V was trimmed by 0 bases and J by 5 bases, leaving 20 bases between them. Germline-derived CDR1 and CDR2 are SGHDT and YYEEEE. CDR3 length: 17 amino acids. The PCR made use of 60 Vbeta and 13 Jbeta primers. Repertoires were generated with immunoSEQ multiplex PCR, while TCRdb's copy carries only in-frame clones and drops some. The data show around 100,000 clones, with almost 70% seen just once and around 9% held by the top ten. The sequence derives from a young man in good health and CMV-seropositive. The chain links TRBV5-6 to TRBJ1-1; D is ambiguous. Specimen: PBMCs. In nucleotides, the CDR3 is TGTGCCAGCAGCTTGGTTGCGGCAGATCCCTTAGTGACTGAAGCTTTCTTT. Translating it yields CASSLVAADPLVTEAFF.